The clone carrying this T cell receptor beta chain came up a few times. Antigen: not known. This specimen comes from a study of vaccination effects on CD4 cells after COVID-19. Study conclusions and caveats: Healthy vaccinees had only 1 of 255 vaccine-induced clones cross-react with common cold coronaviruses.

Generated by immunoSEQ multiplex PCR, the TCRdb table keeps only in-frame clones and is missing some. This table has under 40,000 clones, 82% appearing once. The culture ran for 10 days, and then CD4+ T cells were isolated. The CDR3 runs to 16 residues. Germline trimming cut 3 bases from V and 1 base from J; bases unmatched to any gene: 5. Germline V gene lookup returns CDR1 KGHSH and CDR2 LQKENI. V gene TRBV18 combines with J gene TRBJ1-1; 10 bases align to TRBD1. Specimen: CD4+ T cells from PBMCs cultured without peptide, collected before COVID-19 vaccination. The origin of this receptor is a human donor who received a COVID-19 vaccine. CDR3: CASSPLTGGENTEAFF. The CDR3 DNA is TGTGCCAGCTCACCGTTGACAGGGGGCGAGAACACTGAAGCTTTCTTT.